This TCR beta chain emerged from a study of cytomegalovirus exposure and HLA in healthy donors. This clone has a handful of counts. Its matching antigen is unknown. The CDR3 length is 17 residues. Trimming shortened V by 3 bases and J by 0 bases, and 17 bases separated the two germline ends. Germline loops: CDR1 SNHLY, CDR2 FYNNEI. Study-wide points: Most TCR sequences proved rare, with some public TCRs found in many donors. Reportedly, a later analysis found an Asian-associated ancestry cluster had fewer N-insertions than the roughly 700-donor mean.

13 Jbeta primers and 60 Vbeta primers were used for the PCR. Repertoires were generated with immunoSEQ multiplex PCR, while TCRdb's copy carries only in-frame clones and drops some. The sample shows roughly 100,000 clones, 64% of them seen only once. Source material: PBMCs. The sequence was collected from a man in his 60s in good health and CMV-seronegative. J is TRBJ2-5 and V is TRBV2; TRBD2 is a possible D gene (6 bases). The CDR3 loop reads CASSEGLRLLYQETQYF. DNA of the CDR3: TGTGCCAGCAGTGAGGGACTCCGTCTTCTGTACCAAGAGACCCAGTACTTC.